This TCR beta chain was retrieved from a study of shared clonotypes between healthy human individuals. Whole-study results and caveats: In the sorted subsets, rarefaction showed sequencing was incomplete despite large depth.

Study donors comprised healthy, HIV-negative adults devoid of recent acute infection or vaccination. Germline lookup yields CDR1 SNHLY and CDR2 FYNNEI. Trimming at V came to 6 bases and at J to 10 bases, leaving 11 bases not matched to a gene. This CDR3 is built from 15 residues. Measured with immunoSEQ multiplex PCR; TCRdb has only the in-frame clones, and not every one. The data contain 950,000 to 1,200,000 clones, around 77% of them seen just once; the ten biggest clones take up 0.89%. This clone has only one observation. No antigen is known for it. The chain employs TRBV2 and TRBJ2-3; 12 positions match TRBD2. Sequencing used memory CD4+ T cells from PBMCs. Indicated subset: CD45RA-negative fraction. This receptor was taken from a man between 18 and 35 years old in good health. Some clones in this sample may be carry-over from other donors' samples. The DNA of the CDR3 is TGTGCCAGCAGCGAACTAGCGGGAGGAGAGGATGCGCAGTATTTT. It specifies CASSELAGGEDAQYF.